This T cell receptor beta chain is from a study of T cells after yellow fever vaccination. This clonotype was seen at least ten times. Its antigen is unknown. One entry per CDR3 protein results from TCRdb running MiXCR on the 5' RACE reads. The table shows some 220,000 distinct CDR3 sequences, with 2.5% to 3.5% occurring only once. Study-wide results and limits: A small proportion of clonotypes was detected in both the CD4 and CD8 compartments. Subsequent booster samples again held most clones from primary vaccination (96% CD4, just under 90% CD8). A weaker secondary response peaked on day 5, the primary on day 15.

Germline loops: CDR1 SGHRS, CDR2 YFSETQ. Trimming pared 0 bases from V and 8 bases from J, leaving 10 bases between. The CDR3 is made up of 13 amino acids. Sequenced material: CD4+ T cells sorted from PBMCs, taken 10 days after the yellow fever booster vaccination. V and J are TRBV5-1 and TRBJ2-3, with D unresolved. The receptor comes from a man aged 18 to 30 who received the YFV17D yellow fever vaccine. Here the CDR3 reads CASSLEGQLTQYF. The CDR3 DNA is TGCGCCAGCAGCTTGGAAGGCCAACTTACGCAGTATTTT.